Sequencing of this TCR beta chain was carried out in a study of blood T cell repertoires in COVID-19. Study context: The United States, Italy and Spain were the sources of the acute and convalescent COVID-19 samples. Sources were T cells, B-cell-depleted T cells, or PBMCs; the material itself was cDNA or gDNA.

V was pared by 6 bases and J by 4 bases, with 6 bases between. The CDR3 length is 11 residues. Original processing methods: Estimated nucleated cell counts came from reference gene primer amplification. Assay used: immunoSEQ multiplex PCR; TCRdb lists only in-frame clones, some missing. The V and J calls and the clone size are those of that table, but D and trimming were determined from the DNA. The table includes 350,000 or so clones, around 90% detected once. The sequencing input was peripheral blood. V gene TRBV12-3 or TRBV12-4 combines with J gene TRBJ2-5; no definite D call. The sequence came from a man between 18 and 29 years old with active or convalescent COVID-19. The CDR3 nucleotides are TGTGCCAGCAGCCTAGGAGAGACCCAGTACTTC. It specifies CASSLGETQYF.